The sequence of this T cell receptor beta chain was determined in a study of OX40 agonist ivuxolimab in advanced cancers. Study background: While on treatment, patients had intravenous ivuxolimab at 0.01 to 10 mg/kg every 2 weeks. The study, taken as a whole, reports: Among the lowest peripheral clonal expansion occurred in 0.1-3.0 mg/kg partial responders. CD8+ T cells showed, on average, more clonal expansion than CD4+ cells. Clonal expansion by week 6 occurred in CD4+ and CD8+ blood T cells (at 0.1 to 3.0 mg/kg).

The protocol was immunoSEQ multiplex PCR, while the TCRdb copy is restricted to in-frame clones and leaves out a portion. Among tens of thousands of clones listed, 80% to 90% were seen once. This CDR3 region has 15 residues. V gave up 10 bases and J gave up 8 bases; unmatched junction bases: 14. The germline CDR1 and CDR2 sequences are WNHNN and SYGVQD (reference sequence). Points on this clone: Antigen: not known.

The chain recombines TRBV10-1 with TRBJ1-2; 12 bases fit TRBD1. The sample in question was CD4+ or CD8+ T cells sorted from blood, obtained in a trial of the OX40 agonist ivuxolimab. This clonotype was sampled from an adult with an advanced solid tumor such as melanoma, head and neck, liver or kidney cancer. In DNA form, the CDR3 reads TGCGCCACCAACTTCCCGGGACAGGGGGCGGAAGGCTACACCTTC. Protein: CATNFPGQGAEGYTF.